The T cell receptor beta chain described here comes from a study of vaccination and CD4 T cells after COVID-19. The germline CDR1 and CDR2 sequences are SGHNT and YENEEA. There are 13 residues in the CDR3. V dropped 0 bases and J dropped 2 bases, with 1 base sitting between them. Of note for this clonotype: Antigen unknown.

Sequence data for DNA of cultured CD4+ T cells were generated by the Oncomine TCR Beta short-read assay. TCRdb ran MiXCR on the PCR reads and lists one entry per CDR3 protein. The repertoire holds around 13,000 distinct CDR3 sequences, 25% to 30% seen once, with roughly 8% in the top ten. Treatment in this sample: approximately nine-day PBMC culture with coronavirus spike peptide pools or control peptides (ViraFEST assay). The V gene is TRBV11-3, the J gene TRBJ2-2; D remains ambiguous. The source of this sequence is a human donor who had recovered from COVID-19. Specimen: CD4+ T cells from blood, cultured in vitro. The CDR3 bases are TGTGCCAGCAGCTTAGATAACACCGGGGAGCTGTTTTTT. It specifies CASSLDNTGELFF.